This T cell receptor (beta chain) originates from a study of beta chain features in type 1 diabetes. Losses at the gene ends were 5 bases for V and 3 bases for J; bases not matched to a gene: 4. From germline, CDR1 is KGHSH and CDR2 LQKENI. The CDR3 extends over 15 amino acids. Of the isolated RNA, all was reverse transcribed, and so the sequenced material was expressed TCRB transcripts. An average about 3.8 million reads came from naive, central memory and regulatory T cell samples. Assay used: immunoSEQ multiplex PCR; TCRdb lists only in-frame clones, some missing. The table shows some 230,000 clones, with around 9.6% occurring only once. General study findings and limits: Naive, central memory and Treg TCRB repertoires appeared more alike in patients than in healthy donors. An over-representation of cells with high TCR expression could result from cDNA sequencing.

As regards this clone: Its matching antigen is unknown.

Sequences were obtained from naive CD4+ T cells from blood. The sequence derives from a young woman in good health. V is TRBV18 and J is TRBJ2-3; 11 bases fit TRBD2. This chain's CDR3 is CASSTTSGRTDTQYF. CDR3 sequence (DNA): TGTGCCAGCTCAACAACTAGCGGGAGAACAGATACGCAGTATTTT.